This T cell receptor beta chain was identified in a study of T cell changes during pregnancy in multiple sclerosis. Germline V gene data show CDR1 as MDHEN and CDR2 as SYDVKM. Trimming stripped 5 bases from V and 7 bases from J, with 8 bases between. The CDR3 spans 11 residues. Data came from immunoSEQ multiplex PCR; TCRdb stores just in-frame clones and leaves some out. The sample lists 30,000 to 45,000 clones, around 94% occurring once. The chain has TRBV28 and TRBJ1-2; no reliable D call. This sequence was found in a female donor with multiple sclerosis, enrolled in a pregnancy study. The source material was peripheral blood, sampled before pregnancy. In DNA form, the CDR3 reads TGTGCCAGCAGTAGAGGGTTTGGCTACACCTTC. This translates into CASSRGFGYTF.